Each of the 21 T cell receptor beta chains below was sequenced from the same sample in a study of CD8+CD57+ T cells in acquired aplastic anemia. The TCR beta profiling, which covered VDJ combination and CDR3 sequence, was carried out using genomic DNA as the template. MiXCR was run by TCRdb on the reads, yielding one entry per CDR3 protein. The data contain more than 150,000 distinct CDR3 sequences, 48% of them singletons. Patients chosen for sequencing had shown CD8+CD57+ cell expansion by flow cytometry. The sequencing sample was made of sorted CD4+, CD8+, or CD8+CD57+ T cells (not recorded which) from PBMCs. The receptors derive from a human donor with aplastic anemia.

This sequence joins TRBV15 and TRBJ1-5, with TRBD1 matching 7 bases. Germline values: CDR1 LNHNV, CDR2 YYDKDF (reference sequence). The CDR3 runs to 17 residues. V shed 5 bases and J 4 bases; nucleotides not matched to a gene: 14. Here the CDR3 reads CATSHTQDRDLNQPQHF. CDR3 DNA sequence: TGTGCCACCAGCCACACACAAGACAGGGACCTTAATCAGCCCCAGCATTTT.

The sample holds one count of this clonotype. V gene TRBV5-1 combines with J gene TRBJ1-2, with D maybe TRBD1 (5 bases). Trimming stripped 4 bases from V and 6 bases from J, with 13 bases between. Germline V gene lookup returns CDR1 SGHRS and CDR2 YFSETQ. The CDR3 loop spans 13 amino acids. CDR3 loop: CASSPRGWDGYTF. CDR3 coding DNA: TGCGCCAGCAGCCCTCGGGGGTGGGATGGCTACACCTTC.

Note on this clonotype: One end of the junction varies from germline; a read error may be responsible. The V call is TRBV6-5, the J call TRBJ2-3; no firm D call. The length of the CDR3 is 12 residues. CDR1 is MNHEY and CDR2 is SVGAGI in the germline V gene. The CDR3 spells CAGSYNTGGQYF. CDR3 coding DNA: TGTGCCGGCAGCTATAACACGGGCGGGCAGTATTTT.

The count of this clonotype is one. Possible read error: a much larger clone is one base away. The V gene is TRBV14, the J gene TRBJ2-3; the match to TRBD2 covers 13 bases. Trimming at V came to 7 bases and at J to 2 bases, leaving 6 bases not matched to a gene. The CDR3 is 16 residues long. Per the germline V gene, CDR1 is SGHDN and CDR2 is FVKESK. The CDR3 DNA is TGTGCCAGCAACCGGACTAGCGGGAGTGTCACAGATACGCAGTATTTT. Protein: CASNRTSGSVTDTQYF. Together with reference TRBV14 and TRBJ2-3, the CDR3 gives the full variable domain: EAGVTQFPSHSVIEKGQTVTLRCDPISGHDNLYWYRRVMGKEIKFLLHFVKESKQDESGMPNNRFLAERTGGTYSTLKVQPAELEDSGVYFCASNRTSGSVTDTQYFGPGTRLTVL.

This clonotype occurred many times. The chain recombines TRBV7-2 with TRBJ1-5; tentative D call: TRBD1 (6 bases). Germline-derived CDR1 and CDR2 are SGHTA and FQGNSA. This CDR3 contains 14 residues. V lost 5 bases, J lost 0 bases, and 8 bases lay in between. The DNA for the CDR3 is TGTGCCAGCAGCCCGGACAGTAGCAATCAGCCCCAGCATTTT. Amino acids: CASSPDSSNQPQHF.

The chain links TRBV25-1 to TRBJ2-1; 12 bases map to TRBD2. The V segment lost 1 base and the J segment 12 bases; nucleotides outside the gene matches: 10. Germline V gives CDR1 MGHDK, CDR2 SYGVNS. CDR3 size: 16 residues. CDR3 sequence (DNA): TGTGCCAGCAGTGAATCTGGGACTAGCGGGCGGGACGGGCAGTTCTTC. This gives the protein CASSESGTSGRDGQFF.

This clonotype was picked up a small number of times. The chain couples TRBV10-3 to TRBJ2-7; 10 bases are shared with TRBD2. V lost 5 bases, J lost 4 bases, and 5 bases stayed unmatched. The germline gives CDR1 ENHRY, CDR2 SYGVKD. The CDR3 covers 14 residues. The CDR3 here is CAISPAGGPYEQYF. CDR3 sequence (DNA): TGTGCCATCAGTCCAGCGGGAGGGCCTTACGAGCAGTACTTC.

The chain combines TRBV5-4 with TRBJ2-4; possibly TRBD2 for D (5 bases). Germline V gene data show CDR1 as SGHNT and CDR2 as YYREEE (reference sequence). CDR3 length equals 16 residues. Trimming stripped 2 bases from V and 0 bases from J, with 12 bases between. For the CDR3, the DNA is TGTGCCAGCAGCTTCCGAGCGGACTTAGCCAAAAACATTCAGTACTTC. Protein sequence: CASSFRADLAKNIQYF.

This clonotype has only a few counts. This chain uses TRBV7-3 with TRBJ2-7; the D gene is possibly TRBD1 (6 bases). V lost 5 bases to trimming and J lost 4 bases, with 12 bases between them. Germline CDR1 SGHTA, CDR2 FQGTGA. This CDR3 is 13 amino acids long. CDR3 region: CASSLKTGYEQYF. Here the CDR3 DNA reads TGTGCCAGCAGCCTAAAAACAGGGTACGAGCAGTACTTC.

The chain recombines TRBV15 with TRBJ2-3, with TRBD1 matching over 7 bases. The CDR3 length is 16 residues. CDR1 is LNHNV, CDR2 YYDKDF, per germline (reference sequence). Trimming cost V 0 bases and J 5 bases; bases outside gene matches: 8. The CDR3 DNA follows: TGTGCCACCAGCAGAGACGGGACAGCCGGGCTAGATACGCAGTATTTT. Encoded protein: CATSRDGTAGLDTQYF.

This clonotype was recorded at least ten times. The chain is built from TRBV5-1 and TRBJ2-4; 8 bases are a match to TRBD1. CDR1 and CDR2 from the germline V gene are SGHRS and YFSETQ. The trim removed 4 bases at V and 0 bases at J, leaving 6 bases unmatched. The CDR3 is 16 residues long. The CDR3 sequence is CASSPRGREAKNIQYF. The CDR3 DNA follows: TGCGCCAGCAGCCCCAGGGGGCGCGAAGCCAAAAACATTCAGTACTTC.

This clonotype was seen a few times. The chain uses TRBV18 and TRBJ1-5; 7 nucleotides agree with TRBD1. V gave up 5 bases and J gave up 6 bases; unmatched junction bases: 4. The CDR3 is made up of 13 amino acids. Germline CDR1 and CDR2: KGHSH and LQKENI. Here the CDR3 DNA reads TGTGCCAGCTCAGACGGGACAGTTCAGCCCCAGCATTTT. Translating it yields CASSDGTVQPQHF.

The rearrangement links TRBV7-6 to TRBJ2-7; D not certain. Deletions cut 0 bases from V and 5 bases from J, with 11 bases between. This CDR3 contains 14 residues. Germline V gene lookup returns CDR1 SGHVS and CDR2 FNYEAQ. The CDR3 here is CASSLAPSQHEQYF. The CDR3 DNA is TGTGCCAGCAGCTTAGCGCCCTCCCAACACGAGCAGTACTTC.

This clonotype has more than one count but fewer than ten. This sequence joins TRBV10-3 and TRBJ2-6; no clear D. Germline-derived CDR1 and CDR2 are ENHRY and SYGVKD. The CDR3 covers 14 residues. For the CDR3, the DNA is TGTGTCACGAGACTCGACTCTGGGGCCAACGTCCTGACTTTC. Protein product: CVTRLDSGANVLTF.

This chain joins TRBV30 and TRBJ1-2; tentative D call: TRBD1 (5 bases). Trimming removed 0 bases from V and 7 bases from J, with 12 bases in between. Germline V gives CDR1 GTSNPN, CDR2 SVGIG (reference sequence). CDR3 length: 13 residues. CDR3: CAWSVRWGTGYTF. The CDR3 DNA follows: TGTGCCTGGAGTGTAAGGTGGGGGACTGGCTACACCTTC.

This clonotype was recorded once. The V and J genes are TRBV7-9 and TRBJ2-1; D ambiguous. Germline V CDR1 and CDR2: SEHNR, FQNEAQ (reference sequence). The V end was cut by 2 bases, the J end by 12 bases, with 8 bases between. The CDR3 extends over 11 amino acids. As DNA, the CDR3 is TGTGCCAGCAGCTTAAGGTGGGGGCAGTTCTTC. It encodes CASSLRWGQFF.

V and J are TRBV20-1 and TRBJ2-7; no reliable D call. In germline, CDR1 is DFQATT, CDR2 SNEGSKA (reference sequence). This CDR3 spans 14 amino acids. V was pared by 1 base and J by 3 bases, with 13 bases between. Written as DNA, the CDR3 is TGCAGTGCTAGAGGGCCTTCTGGGAACTACGAGCAGTACTTC. Amino acids: CSARGPSGNYEQYF.

The chain links TRBV2 to TRBJ2-7, with D perhaps assigned TRBD1 or TRBD2 (6 bases each). Trimming cost V 6 bases and J 7 bases, with 16 bases left between them. Germline CDR1 and CDR2: SNHLY and FYNNEI. This CDR3 spans 13 amino acids. The CDR3 here is CASSQEGGREQYF. The CDR3 region has the DNA TGTGCCAGCAGCCAGGAAGGGGGGCGGGAGCAGTACTTC.

This chain uses TRBV5-4 with TRBJ2-5, with D unclear. This CDR3 comprises 14 residues. V lost 4 bases and J lost 2, with 12 bases in between. Germline V gives CDR1 SGHNT, CDR2 YYREEE (reference sequence). CDR3 nucleotides: TGTGCCAGCAGCAAGGTACAGTCTCAAGAGACCCAGTACTTC. Encoded protein: CASSKVQSQETQYF. The whole variable domain, filled in from reference TRBV5-4 and TRBJ2-5, reads ETGVTQSPTHLIKTRGQQVTLRCSSQSGHNTVSWYQQALGQGPQFIFQYYREEENGRGNFPPRFSGLQFPNYSSELNVNALELDDSALYLCASSKVQSQETQYFGPGTRLLVL.

The chain uses TRBV5-6 and TRBJ2-7; weak D call: TRBD1 (6 bases). Germline-derived CDR1 and CDR2 are SGHDT and YYEEEE. The CDR3 length is 16 residues. The V and J ends lost 4 bases and 2 bases respectively, with 19 bases between them. The CDR3 here is CASSVGRGIGTYEQYF. The DNA for the CDR3 is TGTGCCAGCAGCGTGGGAAGGGGGATAGGGACCTACGAGCAGTACTTC.

V and J are TRBV11-2 and TRBJ2-3; no definite D call. Trimming left V 3 bases short and J 4 bases short, with 8 bases between. Germline CDR1 and CDR2: SGHAT and FQNNGV. The CDR3 has 13 residues. The CDR3: CASSFLPSDTQYF. As DNA, the CDR3 is TGTGCCAGCAGCTTCCTGCCATCAGATACGCAGTATTTT.